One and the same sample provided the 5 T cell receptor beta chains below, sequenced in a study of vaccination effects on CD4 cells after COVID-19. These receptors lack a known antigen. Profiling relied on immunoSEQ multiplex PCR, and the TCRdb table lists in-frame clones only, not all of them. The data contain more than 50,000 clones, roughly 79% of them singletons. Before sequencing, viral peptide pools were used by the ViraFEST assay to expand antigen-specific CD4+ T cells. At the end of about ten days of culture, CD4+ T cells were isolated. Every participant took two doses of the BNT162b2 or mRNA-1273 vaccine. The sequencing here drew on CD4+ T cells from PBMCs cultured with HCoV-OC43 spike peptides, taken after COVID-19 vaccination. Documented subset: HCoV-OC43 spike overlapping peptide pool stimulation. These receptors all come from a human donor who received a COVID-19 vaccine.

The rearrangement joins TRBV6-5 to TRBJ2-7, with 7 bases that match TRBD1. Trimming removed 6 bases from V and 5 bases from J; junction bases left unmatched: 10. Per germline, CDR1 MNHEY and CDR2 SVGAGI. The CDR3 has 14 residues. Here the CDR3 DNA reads TGTGCCAGCAGGTGGACAGGCGATTACAACGAGCAGTACGTC. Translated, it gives CASRWTGDYNEQYV.

Here the CDR3 DNA reads TGTGCCAGCTCACCATCATCCGGGGTACGTACTGAAGCTTTCTTT. Residues: CASSPSSGVRTEAFF. The V gene is TRBV18, the J gene TRBJ1-1; D gene ambiguous. Looked up from germline, CDR1 is KGHSH and CDR2 is LQKENI. The CDR3 spans 15 residues. V shed 2 bases and J shed 5 bases, with 15 bases lying between them.

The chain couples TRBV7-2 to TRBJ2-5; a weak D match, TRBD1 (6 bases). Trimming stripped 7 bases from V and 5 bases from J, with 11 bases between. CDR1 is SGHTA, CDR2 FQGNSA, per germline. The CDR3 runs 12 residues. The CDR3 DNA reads TGTGCCAGCACCCCCCAGGGGGAGACCCAGTACTTC. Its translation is CASTPQGETQYF.

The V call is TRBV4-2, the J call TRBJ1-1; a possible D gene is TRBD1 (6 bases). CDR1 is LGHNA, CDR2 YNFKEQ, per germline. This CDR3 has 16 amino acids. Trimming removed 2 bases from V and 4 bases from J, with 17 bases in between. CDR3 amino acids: CASSQSAHRASTEAFF. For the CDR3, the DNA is TGTGCCAGCAGCCAATCCGCTCACAGGGCGAGCACTGAAGCTTTCTTT.

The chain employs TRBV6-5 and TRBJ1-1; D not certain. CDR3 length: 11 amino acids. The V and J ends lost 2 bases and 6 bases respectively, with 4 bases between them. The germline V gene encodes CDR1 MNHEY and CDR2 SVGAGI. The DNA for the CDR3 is TGTGCCAGCAGTTACCTGGCTGAAGCTTTCTTT. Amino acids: CASSYLAEAFF.